The rows below give T cell receptor beta chains drawn from one sample of a study of CD8 T cells in ankylosing spondylitis. TCRdb passed the 5' RACE reads through MiXCR, listing each CDR3 protein once. Of some 250,000 distinct CDR3 sequences listed, approximately 9% are singletons. Source material: blood, either unsorted or a sorted T cell fraction (not recorded which). Receptors originate from a male donor with ankylosing spondylitis or in good health (not recorded which). Both conserved end residues are part of each CDR3. The D gene is left open where the match is weak. A row's size may be missing; if present it is once, few, many or a size class.

D: TRBD1; V: TRBV6-2/TRBV6-3; size: many; J: TRBJ1-1; CDR3: CASSYGRGVGNTEAFF; DNA: TGTGCCAGCAGTTATGGCAGGGGGGTCGGGAACACTGAAGCTTTCTTT
D: TRBD2; V: TRBV29-1; size: many; J: TRBJ2-1; CDR3: CSVDSRGDEQFF; DNA: TGCAGCGTTGATAGCCGGGGGGATGAGCAGTTCTTC
D: TRBD2; V: TRBV12-5; size: many; J: TRBJ2-7; CDR3: CASTLGLAGGQHYEQYF; DNA: TGTGCTAGTACCCTCGGACTAGCGGGAGGGCAACACTACGAGCAGTACTTC
D: TRBD2; V: TRBV7-7; size: .; J: TRBJ2-5; CDR3: CASSPLAVQETQYF; DNA: TGTGCTAGCAGCCCTCTAGCGGTCCAAGAGACCCAGTACTTC
D: TRBD1; V: TRBV20-1; size: many; J: TRBJ2-1; CDR3: CSAPDRITVYNEQFF; DNA: TGCAGTGCTCCGGACAGGATCACGGTTTACAATGAGCAGTTCTTC
D: .; V: TRBV7-9; size: many; J: TRBJ1-2; CDR3: CASSLGASVGGYTF; DNA: TGTGCCAGCAGCTTGGGGGCCTCGGTGGGTGGCTACACCTTC
D: .; V: TRBV20-1; size: few; J: TRBJ2-3; CDR3: CSASLDTDTQYF; DNA: TGCAGTGCTAGTCTAGACACAGATACGCAGTATTTT
D: .; V: TRBV29-1; size: many; J: TRBJ1-1; CDR3: CSVESGVGAPVFF; DNA: TGCAGCGTTGAATCGGGAGTAGGGGCCCCGGTTTTCTTT
D: .; V: TRBV7-8; size: .; J: TRBJ1-4; CDR3: CASSRTFQEKLFF; DNA: TGTGCCAGCAGCCGAACATTCCAGGAAAAACTGTTTTTT
D: TRBD2; V: TRBV6-1; size: many; J: TRBJ2-3; CDR3: CASKLAGGRGTDTQYF; DNA: TGTGCCAGCAAACTAGCGGGAGGTCGGGGCACAGATACGCAGTATTTT
D: .; V: TRBV28; size: many; J: TRBJ2-7; CDR3: CASSPIDGRGAYEQYF; DNA: TGTGCCAGCAGTCCCATAGACGGCAGAGGGGCCTACGAGCAGTACTTC
D: .; V: TRBV25-1; size: many; J: TRBJ2-6; CDR3: CASSGKPGHLSGANVLTF; DNA: TGTGCCAGCAGTGGCAAGCCGGGACACTTATCTGGGGCCAACGTCCTGACTTTC
D: TRBD1; V: TRBV20-1; size: many; J: TRBJ1-2; CDR3: CSAPTGGDGYTF; DNA: TGCAGTGCTCCCACAGGGGGCGATGGCTACACCTTC
D: TRBD1; V: TRBV6-1; size: few; J: TRBJ2-1; CDR3: CASSPTDRVHNEQFF; DNA: TGTGCCAGCAGTCCGACGGACAGGGTCCACAATGAGCAGTTCTTC
D: TRBD1; V: TRBV20-1; size: few; J: TRBJ2-5; CDR3: CSARDPGTGRETQYF; DNA: TGCAGTGCTAGAGATCCAGGGACAGGGCGAGAGACCCAGTACTTC
D: .; V: TRBV5-1; size: many; J: TRBJ2-3; CDR3: CASSSAGEMRDTQYF; DNA: TGCGCCAGCAGCTCGGCCGGCGAGATGAGAGATACGCAGTATTTT
D: TRBD1; V: TRBV20-1; size: many; J: TRBJ1-5; CDR3: CSAPPTGLNQPQHF; DNA: TGCAGTGCCCCCCCGACAGGGCTCAATCAGCCCCAGCATTTT
D: .; V: TRBV13; size: .; J: TRBJ1-5; CDR3: CASSADRGPQHF; DNA: TGTGCCAGCAGCGCCGACCGGGGGCCCCAGCATTTT
D: .; V: TRBV6-1; size: many; J: TRBJ2-7; CDR3: CASSEVFRGEQYF; DNA: TGTGCCAGCAGTGAAGTCTTCAGGGGCGAGCAGTACTTC
D: TRBD2; V: TRBV4-1; size: .; J: TRBJ2-2; CDR3: CASSQAGTSFTGELFF; DNA: TGCGCCAGCAGCCAAGCCGGGACTAGCTTCACCGGGGAGCTGTTTTTT
D: .; V: TRBV27; size: many; J: TRBJ2-1; CDR3: CASSSSLSTGSSYNEQFF; DNA: TGTGCCAGCAGTTCTAGCCTCTCCACTGGAAGCTCCTACAATGAGCAGTTCTTC
D: .; V: TRBV29-1; size: many; J: TRBJ1-4; CDR3: CSVEILGEGKLFF; DNA: TGCAGCGTTGAAATCCTGGGAGAAGGAAAACTGTTTTTT
D: .; V: TRBV21-1; size: many; J: TRBJ2-2; CDR3: CASSRPRREMAGELFF; DNA: TGTGCCAGCAGCCGTCCTAGGAGGGAGATGGCCGGGGAGCTGTTTTTT
D: .; V: TRBV6-5; size: many; J: TRBJ1-1; CDR3: CATRHTEAFF; DNA: TGTGCCACCCGGCACACTGAAGCTTTCTTT
D: TRBD1; V: TRBV20-1; size: few; J: TRBJ2-7; CDR3: CSGGYKDRAFYEQYF; DNA: TGCAGTGGCGGTTATAAGGACAGGGCTTTCTACGAGCAGTACTTC
D: .; V: TRBV7-8; size: few; J: TRBJ1-3; CDR3: CASSLVGRQGTGNTIYF; DNA: TGTGCCAGCAGCTTAGTTGGTCGGCAGGGTACTGGAAACACCATATATTTT
D: .; V: TRBV12-3/TRBV12-4; size: many; J: TRBJ2-3; CDR3: CASSPSGPSDTQYF; DNA: TGTGCCAGCAGCCCCTCCGGGCCTTCAGATACGCAGTATTTT
D: .; V: TRBV20-1; size: many; J: TRBJ1-2; CDR3: CSARALGDGYTF; DNA: TGCAGTGCTAGAGCGTTGGGGGATGGCTACACCTTC
D: .; V: TRBV5-1; size: many; J: TRBJ1-1; CDR3: CASSLELQGRNTEAFF; DNA: TGCGCCAGCAGCTTGGAGTTACAGGGTCGGAACACTGAAGCTTTCTTT
D: .; V: TRBV27; size: many; J: TRBJ2-1; CDR3: CASSSGLYNEQFF; DNA: TGTGCCAGCAGTTCCGGTCTCTACAATGAGCAGTTCTTC
D: .; V: TRBV11-3; size: once; J: TRBJ2-2; CDR3: CASSSRQPSETGELFF; DNA: TGTGCCAGCAGCTCGAGACAGCCCTCGGAGACCGGGGAGCTGTTTTTT
D: TRBD2; V: TRBV18; size: .; J: TRBJ2-1; CDR3: CASSPSGRASNEQFF; DNA: TGTGCCAGCTCACCCAGCGGGAGGGCGTCAAATGAGCAGTTCTTC
D: .; V: TRBV7-9; size: few; J: TRBJ2-3; CDR3: CASSLGGPDIEPDTQYF; DNA: TGTGCCAGCAGCTTAGGGGGCCCGGACATCGAGCCAGATACGCAGTATTTT
D: .; V: TRBV10-3; size: many; J: TRBJ2-3; CDR3: CASSDSSSTDTQYF; DNA: TGTGCCTCTTCGGACAGCTCTAGCACAGATACGCAGTATTTT
D: .; V: TRBV7-9; size: many; J: TRBJ1-2; CDR3: CASSSPQGLYGYTF; DNA: TGTGCCAGCAGCTCCCCCCAGGGGCTCTATGGCTACACCTTC
D: TRBD1; V: TRBV25-1; size: many; J: TRBJ1-1; CDR3: CASSAKQGSRVAEAFF; DNA: TGTGCCAGCAGTGCAAAACAGGGGAGTAGGGTTGCTGAAGCTTTCTTT